The 3 T cell receptor beta chains listed next were all sequenced from one sample in a study of blood T cells in healthy people across ages (dated by TCRdb to about 2015). Receptors were amplified or captured by 5' RACE. Instrument used: Illumina HiSeq 2500. A second PCR of about 6 to 12 cycles was run with a J-beta primer mix and a sample-barcoded 5' primer. TCRdb trimmed public reads at Q25 via fastp, called clones via MiXCR and kept in-frame beta chains. Under each unique CDR3 protein, matching rows form one entry showing the most common genes and DNA. The sample table lists 750,000 to 1,000,000 distinct CDR3 sequences, approximately 32% of them with a count of one. The ten most abundant clones make up about 10% of the sample. This sample was shared with a second study, whose subject was T cells of mothers and their children.

Sample: blood. These receptors all stem from a woman aged 40 to 50 in good health.

V gene TRBV28 combines with J gene TRBJ2-6, with D hard to call. The germline V gene has CDR1 MDHEN and CDR2 SYDVKM. V was clipped by 6 bases and J by 4 bases, with 22 bases between them. The CDR3 covers 18 residues. CDR3 sequence: CASRPRALRPSGANVLTF. The CDR3 DNA reads as TGTGCCAGCAGGCCTCGGGCCCTTCGCCCCTCCGGGGCCAACGTCCTGACTTTC.

The CDR3 sequence: CASSLGVHSVGSNQPQHF. The CDR3, as DNA: TGTGCCAGCAGCCTGGGGGTCCATTCGGTTGGGAGCAATCAGCCCCAGCATTTT. The genes are TRBV7-2 and TRBJ1-5; D possibly corresponds to TRBD1 (5 bases). The V and J ends lost 5 bases and 1 base respectively, with 21 bases between them. The CDR3 runs 18 residues. Germline V gives CDR1 SGHTA, CDR2 FQGNSA.

This clonotype was counted at least ten times. The V call is TRBV29-1, the J call TRBJ2-5; D ambiguous. With 6 bases removed from V and 0 bases from J, the gap between germline ends came to 14 bases. The CDR3 is 14 residues long. CDR1 and CDR2 from the germline V gene are SQVTM and ANQGSEA. CDR3 amino acids: CSVYRWQDQETQYF. CDR3 nucleotide sequence: TGCAGCGTCTATAGGTGGCAGGACCAAGAGACCCAGTACTTC.